The clone carrying this TCR beta chain has just one count. The trim removed 3 bases at V and 6 bases at J, leaving 9 bases unmatched. CDR1 SGHAT and CDR2 FQNNGV come from the germline V gene. The CDR3 sequence is 15 residues long. TCRdb's copy holds only in-frame clones and misses some; the assay was immunoSEQ multiplex PCR. This sample has 150,000 to 200,000 clones, with around 85% found just once. The data originate from a study of blood T cell repertoires in COVID-19. This TCR came from a man aged 55 to 70 who had recovered from COVID-19. Sequencing was performed on peripheral blood. The chain joins TRBV11-2 to TRBJ1-1, with 8 positions matching TRBD1. CDR3 loop: CASSFKPRQGPEAFF. The CDR3 coding sequence is TGTGCCAGCAGCTTCAAACCCCGACAGGGGCCTGAAGCTTTCTTT.